A selection of T cell receptor beta chains follows, all from one sample in a study of cytotoxic CD8 clonotypes in ibrutinib-treated CLL. Assay used: immunoSEQ multiplex PCR; TCRdb lists only in-frame clones, some missing. The sample has around 330,000 clones, roughly two thirds seen once; the top ten hold under 8%. Sequencing used PBMCs, obtained after 36 months of ibrutinib treatment. These receptor sequences come from a human donor with chronic lymphocytic leukemia. Both conserved end residues are part of each CDR3. Fields, in order: D gene, J gene, clone size, V gene, CDR3 DNA, CDR3 protein. The D gene is left open where the match is weak. Where a row states a size, it is once, few, many or the class of an expanded clone; other rows omit it.

>TRBD1|TRBJ1-1|-|TRBV9
TGTGCCAGCAGCGTAATCCCCTGGACAGGGGGACTCGTAATGAACACTGAAGCTTTCTTT
CASSVIPWTGGLVMNTEAFF
>-|TRBJ2-3|few|TRBV2
TGTGCCAGCCGAACAGGCTCTAGCACAGATACGCAGTATTTT
CASRTGSSTDTQYF
>-|TRBJ1-1|-|TRBV18
TGTGCCAGCTCCCAGCTGAACACTGAAGCTTTCTTT
CASSQLNTEAFF
>-|TRBJ2-1|few|TRBV27
TGTGCCAGCAGTAAAACTCCCCCTGCCTACAATGAGCAGTTCTTC
CASSKTPPAYNEQFF
>TRBD2|TRBJ2-5|-|TRBV29-1
TGCAGCGTTGAACTGGGGGGGGAGACCCAGTACTTC
CSVELGGETQYF
>-|TRBJ1-1|-|TRBV25-1
TGTGCCAGCAGCTCCGCGGGGCGGCCTGAAGCTTTCTTT
CASSSAGRPEAFF
>-|TRBJ2-7|few|TRBV2
TGTGCCAGCATAGGGTCCGAGAACTACGAGCAGTACTTC
CASIGSENYEQYF
>TRBD1|TRBJ2-1|few|TRBV2
TGTGCCAGCTGGGGGACAGGGGGCTTCGAGCAGTTCTTC
CASWGTGGFEQFF
>-|TRBJ1-2|-|TRBV7-3
TGTGCCAGCAGCTTAACGCCGTCTGCAAGGGACCTGCGTGGCTACACCTTC
CASSLTPSARDLRGYTF
>-|TRBJ2-7|-|TRBV4-1
TGCGCCAGCAGCCAAGATCGGACATTCCCCTACGAGCAGTACTTC
CASSQDRTFPYEQYF
>-|TRBJ1-5|-|TRBV2
TGTGCCAGCAGTGTAGCGGGTAGCAATCAGCCCCAGCATTTT
CASSVAGSNQPQHF
>TRBD1|TRBJ2-5|-|TRBV6-6
TGTGCCAGCAGGTGGGACAGTAAAGAGACCCAGTACTTC
CASRWDSKETQYF
>-|TRBJ1-1|few|TRBV4-1
TGCGCCAGCAGCTTCTACGGACCGTTGAACACTGAAGCTTTCTTT
CASSFYGPLNTEAFF
>-|TRBJ2-7|-|TRBV28
TGTGCCAGCAGCCCTGGCGGCGGCAGGGGCTACGAGCAGTACTTC
CASSPGGGRGYEQYF
>TRBD2|TRBJ2-7|few|TRBV11-2
TGTGCCAGCAGCTTAGCATCAAGCGGGAGGGGCTACGAGCAGTACTTC
CASSLASSGRGYEQYF
>-|TRBJ2-7|few|TRBV29-1
TGCAGCGTTGAAATTGGCGGCTACGAGCAGTACTTC
CSVEIGGYEQYF
>-|TRBJ1-5|-|TRBV9
TGTGCCAGCAGCGCCAACCTGGGGGGCGCAGATCAGCCCCAGCATTTT
CASSANLGGADQPQHF
>-|TRBJ1-1|once|TRBV25-1
TGTGCCAGCAGTCGCTTGACAGTGAACACTGAAGCTTTCTTT
CASSRLTVNTEAFF
>TRBD1|TRBJ1-1|-|TRBV5-1
TGCGCCAGCAGCTGGACAGGGGGCGCGAACACTGAAGCTTTCTTT
CASSWTGGANTEAFF
>TRBD1|TRBJ2-7|-|TRBV28
TGTGCCAGCAGCGGGACAGGGCCCTACGAGCAGTACTTC
CASSGTGPYEQYF
>-|TRBJ2-2|-|TRBV11-2
TGTGCCAGCAGCTTAATTTGGGGAACCGGGGAGCTGTTTTTT
CASSLIWGTGELFF
>TRBD1|TRBJ1-2|-|TRBV5-1
TGCGCCAGCAGCCCATGGACAGGGGATCTCGGCTACACCTTC
CASSPWTGDLGYTF
>-|TRBJ2-7|-|TRBV7-2
TGTGCCAGCAGCTTAGGGCTACCGGGACTTTACGAGCAGTACTTC
CASSLGLPGLYEQYF
>TRBD1|TRBJ2-7|-|TRBV29-1
TGCAGCGTTGAAGGTGGGACAGGAGACTACGAGCAGTACTTC
CSVEGGTGDYEQYF
>-|TRBJ2-1|-|TRBV2
-
CASTPRTGHFGEQFF
>-|TRBJ2-7|-|TRBV6-5
TGTGCCAGCAGAAATTCCGGGACGGCGGCCTACGAGCAGTACTTC
CASRNSGTAAYEQYF
>TRBD1|TRBJ2-7|-|TRBV6-5
TGTGCCAGCAGCCGAGGACAGGGGGCAATCTACGAGCAGTACTTC
CASSRGQGAIYEQYF
>TRBD1|TRBJ1-2|-|TRBV6-1
TGTGCCAGCACAAGGACAGGGCCGATCTATGGCTACACCTTC
CASTRTGPIYGYTF
>-|TRBJ2-7|-|TRBV29-1
TGCAGCGCTCAGGGGAGCTCCCGCGAGCAGTACTTC
CSAQGSSREQYF
>TRBD1|TRBJ1-2|-|TRBV5-5
TGTGCCAGCAGCTTGGCCGGGACAGGGGAGTATGGCTACACCTTC
CASSLAGTGEYGYTF
>TRBD2|TRBJ2-7|-|TRBV10-2
TGCGCCAGCAGTCGGACTAGCGGGGTCACACCGGGGGAGCAGTACTTC
CASSRTSGVTPGEQYF
>-|TRBJ2-1|few|TRBV7-9
TGTGCCAGCAGCGAGCAGTTCTTC
CASSEQFF
>-|TRBJ2-7|-|TRBV7-8
TGTGCCAGCAGCTTCGTCTACGAGCAGTACTTC
CASSFVYEQYF
>-|TRBJ1-5|few|TRBV19
TGTGCCAGTAGTATTTTGCGGGTTGGGGCTAGCAATCAGCCCCAGCATTTT
CASSILRVGASNQPQHF
>TRBD2|TRBJ2-7|-|TRBV11-2
TGTGCCAGCAGCCGTTCCCTTGATACTAGCGGGAGCTCCTACGAGCAGTACTTC
CASSRSLDTSGSSYEQYF
>-|TRBJ2-1|once|TRBV4-3
TGCGCCAGCAGCCAAGAAGCGTTGTGGGACAATGAGCAGTTCTTC
CASSQEALWDNEQFF
>TRBD2|TRBJ2-1|-|TRBV6-5
TGTGCCAGCAGGCGCGGGAGGGCCTATGAGCAGTTCTTC
CASRRGRAYEQFF
>-|TRBJ2-3|once|TRBV19
TGTGCCAGTAGAGCTGAGTTCACAGATACGCAGTATTTT
CASRAEFTDTQYF
>-|TRBJ1-1|-|TRBV5-1
TGCGCCAGCAGCTTGGCCGGAGGGATTTGGACTGAAGCTTTCTTT
CASSLAGGIWTEAFF
>-|TRBJ1-2|-|TRBV18
TGTGCCAGCTCACCTACGACAAGGGGTGGCTACACCTTC
CASSPTTRGGYTF
>-|TRBJ2-5|-|TRBV5-1
TGCGCCAGCAGCTTGGTGGGGGACCAAGAGACCCAGTACTTC
CASSLVGDQETQYF
>-|TRBJ2-7|-|TRBV15
TGTGCCACCAGCAGTCTCTATGGGGCTAGTGGCATCTACGAGCAGTACTTC
CATSSLYGASGIYEQYF
>-|TRBJ2-5|-|TRBV5-6
TGTGCCAGCAGCTTAGCAGGGAAGGAGACCCAGTACTTC
CASSLAGKETQYF
>-|TRBJ1-5|-|TRBV5-4
TGTGCCAGCAGCTTATATGGTCAGCCCCAGCATTTT
CASSLYGQPQHF
>-|TRBJ2-7|-|TRBV2
TGTGCCAGCATGGTTCCAGGGGCTAACTACGAGCAGTACTTC
CASMVPGANYEQYF
>-|TRBJ2-1|-|TRBV14
TGTGCCAGCAGCCAAGGCCTAGTCGGGCACTACAATGAGCAGTTCTTC
CASSQGLVGHYNEQFF
>TRBD1|TRBJ1-2|-|TRBV7-8
TGTGCCAGCAGCTTATCGGGCGCAGGGGGCTACTATGGCTACACCTTC
CASSLSGAGGYYGYTF
>-|TRBJ2-7|-|TRBV5-1
TGCGCCAGCAGCGGGGGGGGCGGAACATTCTCCTACGAGCAGTACTTC
CASSGGGGTFSYEQYF
>-|TRBJ1-6|-|TRBV10-2
TGCGCCAGCAGTGAGAGGCGGTATAATTCACCCCTCCACTTT
CASSERRYNSPLHF
>TRBD1|TRBJ2-7|-|TRBV4-1
TGCGCCAGCAGCCCGGGACAGGGGGGAACCTACGAGCAGTACTTC
CASSPGQGGTYEQYF
>-|TRBJ2-5|few|TRBV28
TGTGCCAGCAACACAGATCGGGAGACCCAGTACTTC
CASNTDRETQYF
>TRBD1|TRBJ2-2|-|TRBV10-1
TGCGCCAGCAGTGAGACAGGGGTGGACACCGGGGAGCTGTTTTTT
CASSETGVDTGELFF
>-|TRBJ2-1|few|TRBV9
TGTGCCAGCAAGGGTATAGGCAATGAGCAGTTCTTC
CASKGIGNEQFF
>-|TRBJ2-1|-|TRBV2
TGTGCCAGCAGTGAATGGCGGAGGAACGGGTACAATGAGCAGTTCTTC
CASSEWRRNGYNEQFF
>-|TRBJ1-2|few|TRBV9
TGTGCCAGCAATAAGGGGACCTATGGCTACACCTTC
CASNKGTYGYTF